Listed below are T cell receptor beta chains from one sample, sequenced in a study of T cell responses to AZD1222 COVID-19 vaccine. Profiling relied on immunoSEQ multiplex PCR, and the TCRdb table lists in-frame clones only, not all of them. The sample shows some 100,000 clones, 88% of them seen only once. Sequenced material: peripheral blood, taken 28 days after the second AZD1222 dose. Every receptor here comes from an adult who received the AZD1222 COVID-19 vaccine. The CDR3 runs from the conserved cysteine through the conserved F or W. Each record gives: J gene, V gene, D gene, clone size, CDR3 protein, CDR3 DNA. The D gene is left open where the match is weak. Clone size, where shown, is once, few, many, or a class for clones that have expanded.

TRBJ2-2 | TRBV4-2 | - | - | CASSQDPGNTGELFF | TGTGCCAGCAGCCAAGACCCTGGGAACACCGGGGAGCTGTTTTTT
TRBJ1-6 | TRBV2 | TRBD1 | - | CASSRQGGSPLHF | TGTGCCAGCAGCCGACAGGGGGGTTCACCCCTCCACTTT
TRBJ1-2 | TRBV7-2 | TRBD1 | - | CASRQGAPFGYTF | TGTGCCAGCAGACAGGGGGCCCCCTTTGGCTACACCTTC
TRBJ2-1 | TRBV15 | - | - | CATRTTGTASYNEQFF | TGTGCCACCAGAACAACCGGGACGGCCTCCTACAATGAGCAGTTCTTC
TRBJ2-3 | TRBV7-8 | - | - | CASSRDLDTQYF | TGTGCCAGCAGCAGAGACTTGGATACGCAGTATTTT
TRBJ2-5 | TRBV19 | TRBD2 | - | CASSQLAGVGETQYF | TGTGCCAGTAGTCAATTAGCGGGAGTCGGGGAGACCCAGTACTTC
TRBJ1-2 | TRBV4-3 | - | - | CASSQALLYGYTF | TGCGCCAGCAGCCAGGCTCTCCTCTATGGCTACACCTTC
TRBJ1-4 | TRBV9 | - | - | CASSVSADYEKKLFF | TGTGCCAGCAGCGTATCGGCTGACTACGAAAAAAAACTGTTTTTT
TRBJ2-2 | TRBV5-1 | - | few | CASSLEGTDTGELFF | TGCGCCAGCAGCTTGGAGGGGACGGACACCGGGGAGCTGTTTTTT
TRBJ1-3 | TRBV19 | TRBD1 | - | CASSITGGLSGNTIYF | TGTGCCAGTAGTATTACAGGGGGCCTCTCTGGAAACACCATATATTTT
TRBJ1-2 | TRBV6-6 | - | - | CASRQGYGYTF | TGTGCCAGCAGACAGGGCTATGGCTACACCTTC
TRBJ1-5 | TRBV6-9 | TRBD1 | - | CASSSPPGGTNQPQHF | TGTGCCAGCAGCTCCCCCCCAGGGGGTACCAATCAGCCCCAGCATTTT
TRBJ2-1 | TRBV24-1 | TRBD2 | - | CATSDFKRGGDNEQFF | TGTGCCACCAGTGATTTCAAACGGGGGGGTGACAATGAGCAGTTCTTC
TRBJ2-7 | TRBV11-2 | - | - | CASSLITYEQYF | TGTGCCAGCAGCTTAATCACCTACGAGCAGTACTTC
TRBJ1-1 | TRBV6-6 | - | once | CASSFEGGTEAFF | TGTGCCAGCAGTTTCGAGGGTGGCACTGAAGCTTTCTTT
TRBJ2-7 | TRBV19 | TRBD2 | - | CASSFQDGGGGYEQYF | TGTGCCAGTAGTTTCCAGGACGGAGGCGGGGGCTACGAGCAGTACTTC
TRBJ2-3 | TRBV9 | - | - | CASSVGVDGNTQYF | TGTGCCAGCAGCGTAGGGGTCGACGGGAATACGCAGTATTTT
TRBJ2-3 | TRBV29-1 | - | - | CSVAPWVTADTQYF | TGCAGCGTAGCACCCTGGGTGACGGCTGATACGCAGTATTTT
TRBJ1-5 | TRBV6-4 | - | - | CASRDPLGGQWCQPQHF | TGTGCCAGCAGGGACCCTCTGGGGGGGCAATGGTGTCAGCCCCAGCATTTT
TRBJ2-3 | TRBV5-6 | TRBD1 | - | CASSPDRGRLARATDTQYF | TGTGCCAGCAGCCCGGACAGGGGGCGTCTGGCCAGGGCCACAGATACGCAGTATTTT
TRBJ2-7 | TRBV7-2 | - | - | CASSFDLVQDYEQYF | TGTGCCAGCAGCTTTGATCTAGTGCAGGACTACGAGCAGTACTTC
TRBJ2-1 | TRBV6-4 | - | - | CASSDGATGGQFF | TGTGCCAGCAGTGACGGGGCTACCGGTGGGCAGTTCTTC
TRBJ1-4 | TRBV7-9 | - | - | CASSPGSGAFNEKLFF | TGTGCCAGCAGCCCCGGCTCGGGAGCCTTTAATGAAAAACTGTTTTTT
TRBJ2-3 | TRBV9 | TRBD2 | - | CASSVVAGGNTDTQYF | TGTGCCAGCAGCGTAGTTGCGGGAGGGAATACAGATACGCAGTATTTT
TRBJ2-3 | TRBV11-2 | - | - | CASSLMDTQYF | TGTGCCAGCAGCCTCATGGATACGCAGTATTTT
TRBJ2-1 | TRBV28 | - | - | CASNGPYNEQFF | TGTGCCAGTAACGGACCCTACAATGAGCAGTTCTTC
TRBJ2-2 | TRBV10-1 | TRBD2 | - | CASRELAETGREKDTGELFF | TGCGCCAGCAGGGAACTAGCGGAGACCGGACGCGAGAAGGACACCGGGGAGCTGTTTTTT
TRBJ1-4 | TRBV7-9 | - | few | CASSYSRGAGGEKLFF | TGTGCCAGCAGCTATAGCCGAGGGGCCGGCGGTGAAAAACTGTTTTTT
TRBJ2-7 | TRBV20-1 | TRBD2 | - | CSASGSGSISYEQYF | TGCAGTGCTAGTGGCAGCGGGAGTATCTCCTACGAGCAGTACTTC
TRBJ2-1 | TRBV5-1 | - | - | CASSLASQSSYNEQFF | TGCGCCAGCAGCTTGGCCTCGCAGAGCTCCTACAATGAGCAGTTCTTC
TRBJ2-1 | TRBV18 | - | - | CASLPEILNEQFF | TGTGCCAGCCTACCAGAGATACTCAATGAGCAGTTCTTC
TRBJ2-3 | TRBV11-3 | TRBD2 | - | CASSLPRGGSTDTQYF | TGTGCCAGCAGCTTACCCCGGGGGGGCAGCACAGATACGCAGTATTTT
TRBJ1-1 | TRBV7-2 | - | - | CASSSLAFNRVTTEAFF | TGTGCCAGCAGCTCCCTAGCTTTTAACAGGGTTACCACTGAAGCTTTCTTT
TRBJ1-1 | TRBV7-9 | TRBD1 | - | CASSAADRAAFF | TGTGCCAGCAGCGCGGCCGACAGGGCCGCTTTCTTT
TRBJ1-1 | TRBV11-2 | - | - | CASSLGAFSPLEAFF | TGTGCCAGCAGCTTAGGAGCGTTTTCCCCGCTGGAGGCTTTCTTT
TRBJ1-3 | TRBV28 | - | - | CASSLSGTLSGNTIYF | TGTGCCAGCAGTTTATCAGGGACACTCTCGGGAAACACCATATATTTT
TRBJ1-1 | TRBV13 | - | - | CASSLGGMMNTEAFF | TGTGCCAGCAGCTTAGGCGGGATGATGAACACTGAAGCTTTCTTT
TRBJ2-1 | TRBV30 | TRBD1 | - | CAWIPKRGQGAHNEQFF | TGTGCCTGGATCCCCAAAAGGGGGCAGGGGGCTCACAATGAGCAGTTCTTC
TRBJ1-1 | TRBV16 | - | - | CASSQSPGLNTEAFF | TGTGCCAGCAGCCAATCCCCAGGGCTGAACACTGAAGCTTTCTTT
TRBJ2-7 | TRBV27 | TRBD2 | - | CASGTSGTYEQYF | TGTGCCAGCGGTACTAGCGGAACCTACGAGCAGTACTTC
TRBJ1-4 | TRBV7-8 | - | - | CASSADNAGFELFF | TGTGCCAGCAGCGCCGACAATGCGGGTTTCGAACTGTTTTTT